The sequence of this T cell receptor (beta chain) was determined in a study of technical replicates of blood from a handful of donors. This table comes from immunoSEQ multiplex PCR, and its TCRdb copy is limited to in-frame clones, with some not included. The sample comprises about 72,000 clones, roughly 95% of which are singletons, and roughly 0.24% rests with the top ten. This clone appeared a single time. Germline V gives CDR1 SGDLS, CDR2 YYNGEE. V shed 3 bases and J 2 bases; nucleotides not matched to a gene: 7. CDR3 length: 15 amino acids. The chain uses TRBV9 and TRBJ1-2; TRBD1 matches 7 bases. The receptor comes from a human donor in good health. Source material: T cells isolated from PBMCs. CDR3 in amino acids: CASSASPGQNYGYTF. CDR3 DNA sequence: TGTGCCAGCAGCGCCAGTCCGGGACAGAACTATGGCTACACCTTC.